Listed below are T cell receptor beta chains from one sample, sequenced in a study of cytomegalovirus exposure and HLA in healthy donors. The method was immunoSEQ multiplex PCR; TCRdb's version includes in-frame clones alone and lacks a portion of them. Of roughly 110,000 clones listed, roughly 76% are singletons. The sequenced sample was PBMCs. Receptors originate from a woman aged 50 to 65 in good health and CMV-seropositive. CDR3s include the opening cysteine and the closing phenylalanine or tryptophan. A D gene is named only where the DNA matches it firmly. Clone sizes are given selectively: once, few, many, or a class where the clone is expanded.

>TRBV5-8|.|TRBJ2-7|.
TGTGCCAGCAGCCGAGATGCGAGGTTCTACGAGCAGTACTTC
CASSRDARFYEQYF
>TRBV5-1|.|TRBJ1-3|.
TGCGCCAGCAGCTTGGCCGTCACAAACTCTGGAAACACCATATATTTT
CASSLAVTNSGNTIYF
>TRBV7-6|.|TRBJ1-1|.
TGTGCCAGCAGCCCTCAGGACAGCATGAACACTGAAGCTTTCTTT
CASSPQDSMNTEAFF
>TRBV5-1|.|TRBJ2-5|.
TGCGCCAGCAGCTTGGACCCCCTGGGAGGGGGAGAGACCCAGTACTTC
CASSLDPLGGGETQYF
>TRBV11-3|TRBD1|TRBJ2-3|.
TGTGCCAGCAGCTTACGAGGGACAGCCACAGATACGCAGTATTTT
CASSLRGTATDTQYF
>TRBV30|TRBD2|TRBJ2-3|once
TGTGCCTGGAGAACTAGCGGGGGCACAGATACGCAGTATTTT
CAWRTSGGTDTQYF
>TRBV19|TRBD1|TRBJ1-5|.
TGTGCCAGTAGTAAACAGGGGGGCAATCAGCCCCAGCATTTT
CASSKQGGNQPQHF
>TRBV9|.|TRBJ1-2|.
TGTGCCAGCAGCGCCAGGGGCTATGGCTACACCTTC
CASSARGYGYTF
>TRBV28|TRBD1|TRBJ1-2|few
TGTGCCAGCCTCCTGGACAGGTACCTCTCAGGGGCAGAATACACCTTC
CASLLDRYLSGAEYTF
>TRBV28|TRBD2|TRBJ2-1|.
TGTGCCAGCAGCACCCCCTGGGTAGCGGGGGGAAATGAGCAGTTCTTC
CASSTPWVAGGNEQFF
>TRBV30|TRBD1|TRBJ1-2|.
TGTGCCTGGAGTCCGGACAGGGGGATCTATGGCTACACCTTC
CAWSPDRGIYGYTF
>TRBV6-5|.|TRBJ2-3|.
TGTGCCTATCGTTTCACAGATACGCAGTATTTT
CAYRFTDTQYF
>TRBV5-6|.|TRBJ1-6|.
TGTGCCAGCAGCTTGAGGGGATATAATTCACCCCTCCACTTT
CASSLRGYNSPLHF
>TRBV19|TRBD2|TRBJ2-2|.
TGTGCCAGTCGACTAGCGGTGAACACCGGGGAGCTGTTTTTT
CASRLAVNTGELFF
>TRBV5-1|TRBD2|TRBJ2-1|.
TGCGCCAGCAGCTCCGGACTAGCGGGGGTCAATGAGCAGTTCTTC
CASSSGLAGVNEQFF
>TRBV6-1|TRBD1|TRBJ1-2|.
TGTGCCAGCAGTGTAGGGACAGGGGGGTACTATGGCTACACCTTC
CASSVGTGGYYGYTF
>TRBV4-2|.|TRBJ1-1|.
TGTGCCAGCAGCCAAGGAATACAGGGAGGGGTTGAAGCTTTCTTT
CASSQGIQGGVEAFF
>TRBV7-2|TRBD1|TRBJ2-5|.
TGTGCCAGCAGCTTGAGACCGACAGGGATACAAGAGACCCAGTACTTC
CASSLRPTGIQETQYF
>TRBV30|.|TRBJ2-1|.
TGTGCCTGGAGCCTGGTCGGGGGAACTGAGCAGTTCTTC
CAWSLVGGTEQFF
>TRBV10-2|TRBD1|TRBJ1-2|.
TGCGCCAGCAGTGATAGCAGGGGGGTTGGCTACACCTTC
CASSDSRGVGYTF
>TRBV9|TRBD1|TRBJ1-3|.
TGTGCCAGCAGCGCGGGGACAGCTGGAAACACCATATATTTT
CASSAGTAGNTIYF
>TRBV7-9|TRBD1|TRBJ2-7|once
TGTGCCAGCAGGCCCGGACAGGGAGCCTACGAGCAGTACTTC
CASRPGQGAYEQYF